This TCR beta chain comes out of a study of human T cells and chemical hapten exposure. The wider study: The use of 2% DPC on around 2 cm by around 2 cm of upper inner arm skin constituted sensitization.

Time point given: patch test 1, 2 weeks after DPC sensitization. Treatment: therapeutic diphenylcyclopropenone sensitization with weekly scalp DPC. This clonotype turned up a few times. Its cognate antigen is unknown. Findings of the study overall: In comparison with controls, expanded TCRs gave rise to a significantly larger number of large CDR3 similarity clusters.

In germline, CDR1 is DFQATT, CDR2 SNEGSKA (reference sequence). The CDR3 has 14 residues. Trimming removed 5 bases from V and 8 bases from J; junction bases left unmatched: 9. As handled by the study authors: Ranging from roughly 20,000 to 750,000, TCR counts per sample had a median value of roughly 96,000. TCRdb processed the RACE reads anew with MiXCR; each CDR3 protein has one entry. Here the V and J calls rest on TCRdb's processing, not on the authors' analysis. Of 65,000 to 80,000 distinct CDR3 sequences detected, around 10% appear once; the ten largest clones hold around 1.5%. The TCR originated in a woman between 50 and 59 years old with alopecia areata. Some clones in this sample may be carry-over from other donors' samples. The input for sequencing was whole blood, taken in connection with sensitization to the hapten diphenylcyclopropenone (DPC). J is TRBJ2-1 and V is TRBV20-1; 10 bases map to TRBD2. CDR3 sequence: CSAPTLAGDYEQFF. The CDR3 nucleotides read TGCAGTGCTCCAACCCTAGCGGGAGACTATGAGCAGTTCTTC.